Presented here are 9 T cell receptor beta chains from one specimen sequenced in a study of human T cells and chemical hapten exposure. Individual cDNA molecules received unique molecular identifiers in the library. TCRdb independently ran MiXCR on the reads; one entry per CDR3 protein. The data show 120,000 or so distinct CDR3 sequences, 8% to 9.5% seen once. Unfractionated whole blood yielded the extracted total RNA. Sequencing input: whole blood. The receptors derive from a human donor in good health. Some clones in this sample may be carry-over from other donors' samples.

This clonotype turned up a few times. The chain couples TRBV5-4 to TRBJ2-7, with D perhaps TRBD1 or TRBD2 (5 bases each). CDR3 length: 13 residues. Germline CDR1 SGHNT, CDR2 YYREEE (reference sequence). V lost 2 bases to trimming and J lost 3 bases, with 9 bases between them. CDR3 in amino acids: CASSFAGSYEQYF. DNA for the CDR3: TGTGCCAGCAGCTTCGCAGGGAGCTACGAGCAGTACTTC.

This clonotype is medium-sized in the sample. The chain carries TRBV21-1 and TRBJ2-2; the table calls TRBD2, which could not be checked here. TRBV21-1 is an annotated pseudogene. CDR3 size: 15 residues. As DNA, the CDR3 is TGTGCCAGCAGCAAAGGGACTAGCGGGACCGGGGAGCTGTTTTTT. Its protein product is CASSKGTSGTGELFF.

This clonotype came up many times. The V gene is TRBV12-3 or TRBV12-4, the J gene TRBJ2-3; no definite D call. CDR3 size: 14 residues. V shed 5 bases and J shed 5 bases, with 14 bases lying between them. CDR3 amino acids: CASSIRPHKDTQYF. The CDR3, as DNA: TGTGCCAGCAGTATTAGGCCACATAAAGATACGCAGTATTTT.

The genes are TRBV18 and TRBJ2-7, with D unresolved. Germline assignment: CDR1 KGHSH and CDR2 LQKENI. CDR3 length: 18 amino acids. The V end was cut by 0 bases, the J end by 4 bases, with 22 bases between. Here the CDR3 DNA reads TGTGCCAGCTCACCACCCCGAGACTTGGGGTATCATTCGTACGAGCAGTACTTC. Translating it yields CASSPPRDLGYHSYEQYF.

This clonotype appeared a few times. V gene TRBV20-1 combines with J gene TRBJ2-7; D is possibly TRBD1 (5 bases). CDR1 and CDR2 from the germline V gene are DFQATT and SNEGSKA (reference sequence). The CDR3 is 12 amino acids. V lost 3 bases to trimming and J lost 0 bases, with 6 bases between them. Here the CDR3 DNA reads TGCAGTGCTAGGACAGTCTCCTACGAGCAGTACTTC. This encodes CSARTVSYEQYF.

This clonotype appeared a few times. The V gene is TRBV10-3, the J gene TRBJ1-2, with 8 bases fitting TRBD1. CDR3 length: 16 residues. Germline CDR1 reads ENHRY; CDR2 reads SYGVKD. J lost 3 bases, V lost 0 bases, and 6 bases had no gene match. As DNA, the CDR3 is TGTGCCATCAGTGAGTCGATTGGACAGGGACACTATGGCTACACCTTC. Translation gives CAISESIGQGHYGYTF.

This clonotype was counted at least ten times. The chain carries TRBV5-8 and TRBJ2-7; D uncertain. The germline CDR1 and CDR2 sequences are SGHTS and YDEGEE. The CDR3 totals 13 residues. V was clipped by 0 bases and J by 4 bases, with 8 bases between them. In DNA, the CDR3 is TGTGCCAGCAGCTTGGGCCCCACGTACGAGCAGTACTTC. As protein: CASSLGPTYEQYF.

This clonotype was recorded at least ten times. This rearrangement joins TRBV27 to TRBJ2-7; a weak D match, TRBD1 (6 bases). CDR1 and CDR2 from the germline V gene are MNHEY and SMNVEV (reference sequence). The CDR3 sequence is 13 residues long. V was shortened by 4 bases and J by 4 bases, with 11 bases between the two germline ends. DNA of the CDR3: TGTGCCAGCAGTTACAGGACAGATTACGAGCAGTACTTC. Translation: CASSYRTDYEQYF.

V and J are TRBV4-1 and TRBJ2-7; 8 bases align to TRBD2. V lost 4 bases to trimming and J lost 5 bases; unmatched junction nucleotides: 4. The CDR3 contains 13 residues. Per the germline V gene, CDR1 is MGHRA and CDR2 is YSYEKL. CDR3 sequence reads: CASSPAGADEQYF. The CDR3 bases are TGCGCCAGCAGCCCAGCGGGAGCGGACGAGCAGTACTTC.